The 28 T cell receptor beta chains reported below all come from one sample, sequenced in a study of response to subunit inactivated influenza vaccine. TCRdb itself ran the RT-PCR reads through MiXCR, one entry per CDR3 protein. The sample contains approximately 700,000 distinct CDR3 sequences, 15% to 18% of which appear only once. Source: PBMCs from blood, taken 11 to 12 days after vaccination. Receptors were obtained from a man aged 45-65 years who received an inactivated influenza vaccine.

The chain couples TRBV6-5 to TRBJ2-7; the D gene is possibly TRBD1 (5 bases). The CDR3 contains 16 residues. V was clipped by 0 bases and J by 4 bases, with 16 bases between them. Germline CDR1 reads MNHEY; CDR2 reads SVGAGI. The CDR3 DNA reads TGTGCCAGCAGTTACTCGAGGCCCAGGGTGGCTTACGAGCAGTACTTC. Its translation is CASSYSRPRVAYEQYF.

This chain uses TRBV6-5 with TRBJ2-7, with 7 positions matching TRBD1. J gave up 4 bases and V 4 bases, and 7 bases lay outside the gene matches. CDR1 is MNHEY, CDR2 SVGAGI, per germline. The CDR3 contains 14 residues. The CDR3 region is CASSSFPGQYEQYF. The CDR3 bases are TGTGCCAGCAGTTCCTTCCCGGGACAGTACGAGCAGTACTTC.

The DNA for the CDR3 is TGTGCCAGCAGCTTATCGCCCAATGAGCAGTTCTTC. Protein sequence: CASSLSPNEQFF. The genes are TRBV7-9 and TRBJ2-1; no clear D. Germline V gene sequence: CDR1 SEHNR, CDR2 FQNEAQ (reference sequence). The CDR3 has 12 residues. Trimming shortened V by 2 bases and J by 6 bases, and 5 bases separated the two germline ends.

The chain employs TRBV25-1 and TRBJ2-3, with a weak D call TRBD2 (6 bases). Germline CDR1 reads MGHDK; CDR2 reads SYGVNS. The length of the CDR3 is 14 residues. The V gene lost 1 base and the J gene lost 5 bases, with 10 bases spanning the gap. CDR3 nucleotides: TGTGCCAGCAGTGAATTGAAGGGAGGAGATACGCAGTATTTT. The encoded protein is CASSELKGGDTQYF.

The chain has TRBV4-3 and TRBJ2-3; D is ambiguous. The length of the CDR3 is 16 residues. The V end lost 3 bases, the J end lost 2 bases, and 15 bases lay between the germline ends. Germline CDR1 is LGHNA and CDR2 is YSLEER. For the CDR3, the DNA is TGCGCCAGCAGCCACTCCTTGGGCGCCCTCACAGATACGCAGTATTTT. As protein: CASSHSLGALTDTQYF.

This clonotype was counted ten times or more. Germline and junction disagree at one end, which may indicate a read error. CDR3 sequence: CASSLAQGDYEQYF. The CDR3, as DNA: TGTGCTAGCAGCTTAGCTCAGGGCGACTACGAGCAGTACTTC. V and J are TRBV7-7 and TRBJ2-7, with D perhaps matching TRBD1 (5 bases). Per germline, CDR1 SSHAT and CDR2 FNYEAQ (reference sequence). This CDR3 contains 14 residues. Full variable domain (missing parts from reference TRBV7-7 and TRBJ2-7): GAGVSQSPRYKVTKRGQDVTLRCDPISSHATLYWYQQALGQGPEFLTYFNYEAQPDKSGLPSDRFSAERPEGSISTLTIQRTEQRDSAMYRCASSLAQGDYEQYFGPGTRLTVT.

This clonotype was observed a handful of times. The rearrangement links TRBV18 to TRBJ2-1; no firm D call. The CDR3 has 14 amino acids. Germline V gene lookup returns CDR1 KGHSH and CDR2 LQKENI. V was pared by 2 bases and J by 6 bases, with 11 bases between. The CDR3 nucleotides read TGTGCCAGCTCACCAATTCCTGGTCTCAATGAGCAGTTCTTC. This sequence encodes CASSPIPGLNEQFF.

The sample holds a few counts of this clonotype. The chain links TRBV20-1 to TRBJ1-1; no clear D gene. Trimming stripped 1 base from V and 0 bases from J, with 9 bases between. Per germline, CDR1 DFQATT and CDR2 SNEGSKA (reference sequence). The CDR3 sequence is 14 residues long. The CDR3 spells CSARVVGMNTEAFF. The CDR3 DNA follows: TGCAGTGCTAGAGTGGTGGGTATGAACACTGAAGCTTTCTTT.

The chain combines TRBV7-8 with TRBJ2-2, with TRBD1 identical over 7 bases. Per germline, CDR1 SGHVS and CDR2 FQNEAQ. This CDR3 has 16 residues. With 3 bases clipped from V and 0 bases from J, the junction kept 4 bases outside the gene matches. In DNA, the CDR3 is TGTGCCAGCAGCTTCATCGGGACAGCGAACACCGGGGAGCTGTTTTTT. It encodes CASSFIGTANTGELFF.

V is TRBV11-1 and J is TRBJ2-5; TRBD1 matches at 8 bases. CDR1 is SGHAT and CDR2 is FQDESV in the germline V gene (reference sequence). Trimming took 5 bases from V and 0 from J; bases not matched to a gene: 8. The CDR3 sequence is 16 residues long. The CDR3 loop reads CASSLRTGKYQETQYF. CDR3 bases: TGTGCCAGCAGCCTCCGGACAGGGAAGTACCAAGAGACCCAGTACTTC.

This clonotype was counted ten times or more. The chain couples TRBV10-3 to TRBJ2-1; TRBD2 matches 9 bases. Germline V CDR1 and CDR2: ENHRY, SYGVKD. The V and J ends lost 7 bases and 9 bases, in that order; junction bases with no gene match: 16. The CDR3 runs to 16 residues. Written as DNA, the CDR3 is TGTGCCATCAAACGGTACGGGGCGGGAGGGCCTGGTGAGCAGTTCTTC. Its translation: CAIKRYGAGGPGEQFF.

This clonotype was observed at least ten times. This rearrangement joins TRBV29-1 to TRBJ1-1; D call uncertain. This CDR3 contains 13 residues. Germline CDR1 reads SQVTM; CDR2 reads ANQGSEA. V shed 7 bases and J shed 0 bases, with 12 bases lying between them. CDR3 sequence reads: CSALRELNTEAFF. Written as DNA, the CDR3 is TGCAGCGCCCTTAGGGAATTGAACACTGAAGCTTTCTTT.

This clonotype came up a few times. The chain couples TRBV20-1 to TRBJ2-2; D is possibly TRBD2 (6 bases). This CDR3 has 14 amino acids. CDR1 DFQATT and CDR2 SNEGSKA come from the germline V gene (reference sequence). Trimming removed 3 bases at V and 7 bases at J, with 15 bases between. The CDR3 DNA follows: TGCAGTGCTAGTCCCAGCGGGTTGGGCGGGGAGCTGTTTTTT. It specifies CSASPSGLGGELFF.

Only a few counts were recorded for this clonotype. The CDR3 sequence: CSARANSLYEQYF. The CDR3 DNA is TGCAGTGCTAGAGCGAACAGCCTCTACGAGCAGTACTTC. The J gene is TRBJ2-7, the V gene TRBV20-1; D uncertain. CDR1 DFQATT and CDR2 SNEGSKA come from the germline V gene (reference sequence). The CDR3 has 13 amino acids. V was shortened by 1 base and J by 3 bases, with 10 bases between the two germline ends.

CDR3 in amino acids: CASSEWREADNSPLHF. The DNA of the CDR3 is TGTGCCAGCAGTGAATGGCGGGAGGCAGATAATTCACCCCTCCACTTT. The V gene is TRBV25-1, the J gene TRBJ1-6; D call uncertain. CDR3 size: 16 residues. V was clipped by 1 base and J by 5 bases, with 12 bases between them. Germline-derived CDR1 and CDR2 are MGHDK and SYGVNS.

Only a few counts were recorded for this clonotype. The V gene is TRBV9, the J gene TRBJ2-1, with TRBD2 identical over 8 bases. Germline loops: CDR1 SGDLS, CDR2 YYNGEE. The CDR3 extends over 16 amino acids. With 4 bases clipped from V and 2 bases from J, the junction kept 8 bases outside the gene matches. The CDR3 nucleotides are TGTGCCAGCAGCCCCAACATAGCGGGAACCTACAATGAGCAGTTCTTC. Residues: CASSPNIAGTYNEQFF.

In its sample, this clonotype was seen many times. The CDR3 sequence is CASRGDFYNEQFF. The CDR3 region has the DNA TGTGCCAGCAGGGGGGACTTTTACAATGAGCAGTTCTTC. The V call is TRBV27, the J call TRBJ2-1; the D gene is possibly TRBD2 (6 bases). Trimming left V 6 bases short and J 4 bases short, with 10 bases between. CDR1 and CDR2 from the germline V gene are MNHEY and SMNVEV (reference sequence). This CDR3 contains 13 residues.

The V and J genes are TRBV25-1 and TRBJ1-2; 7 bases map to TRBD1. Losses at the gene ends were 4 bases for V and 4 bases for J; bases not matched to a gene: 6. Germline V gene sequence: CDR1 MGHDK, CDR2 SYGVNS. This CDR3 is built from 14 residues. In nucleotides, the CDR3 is TGTGCCAGCAGTGCGACAGGGTATGGCTATGGCTACACCTTC. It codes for CASSATGYGYGYTF.

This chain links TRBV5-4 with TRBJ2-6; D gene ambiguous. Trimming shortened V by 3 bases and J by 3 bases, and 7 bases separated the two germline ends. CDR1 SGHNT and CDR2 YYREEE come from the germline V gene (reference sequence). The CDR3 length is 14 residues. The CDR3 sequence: CASSSIGGANVLTF. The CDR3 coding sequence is TGTGCCAGCAGCTCGATAGGTGGGGCCAACGTCCTGACTTTC.

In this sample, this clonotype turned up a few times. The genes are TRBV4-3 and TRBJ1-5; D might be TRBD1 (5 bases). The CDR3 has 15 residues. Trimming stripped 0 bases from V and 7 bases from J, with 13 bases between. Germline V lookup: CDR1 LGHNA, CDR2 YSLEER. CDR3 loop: CASSQDNRLGQPQHF. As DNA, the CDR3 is TGCGCCAGCAGCCAAGATAACAGGCTGGGGCAGCCCCAGCATTTT.

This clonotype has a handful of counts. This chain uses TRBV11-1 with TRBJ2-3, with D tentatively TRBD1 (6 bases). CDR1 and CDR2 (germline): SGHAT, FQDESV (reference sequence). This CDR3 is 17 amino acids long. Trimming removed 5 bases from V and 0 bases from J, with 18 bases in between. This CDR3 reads CASSPFQGQTSTDTQYF. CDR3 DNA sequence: TGTGCCAGCAGCCCCTTTCAGGGACAAACTAGCACAGATACGCAGTATTTT.

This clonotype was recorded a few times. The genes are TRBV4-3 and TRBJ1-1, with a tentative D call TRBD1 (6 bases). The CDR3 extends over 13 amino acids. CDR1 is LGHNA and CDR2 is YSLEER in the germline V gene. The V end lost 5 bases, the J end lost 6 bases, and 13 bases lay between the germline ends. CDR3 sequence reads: CASSGSRGAEAFF. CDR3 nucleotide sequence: TGCGCCAGCAGCGGATCGAGGGGGGCTGAAGCTTTCTTT.

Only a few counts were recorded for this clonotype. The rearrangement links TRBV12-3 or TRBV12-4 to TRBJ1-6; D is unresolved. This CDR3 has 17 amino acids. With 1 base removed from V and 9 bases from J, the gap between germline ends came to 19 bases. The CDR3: CASSLEPRGPWGSPLHF. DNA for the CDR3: TGTGCCAGCAGTTTAGAGCCGCGCGGCCCCTGGGGTTCACCCCTCCACTTT.

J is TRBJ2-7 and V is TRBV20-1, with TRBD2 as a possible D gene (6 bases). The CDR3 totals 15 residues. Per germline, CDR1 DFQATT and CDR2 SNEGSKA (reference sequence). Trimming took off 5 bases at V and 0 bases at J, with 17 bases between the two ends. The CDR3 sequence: CSAPFGLALSYEQYF. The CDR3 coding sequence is TGCAGTGCTCCTTTCGGCCTAGCGCTCTCCTACGAGCAGTACTTC.

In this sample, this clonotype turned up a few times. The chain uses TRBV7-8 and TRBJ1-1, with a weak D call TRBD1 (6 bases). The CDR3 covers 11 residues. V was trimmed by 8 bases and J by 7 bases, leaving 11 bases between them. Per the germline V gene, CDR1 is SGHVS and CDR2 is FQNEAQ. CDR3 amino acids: CASGNRVEAFF. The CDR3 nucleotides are TGTGCCAGCGGTAACAGGGTTGAAGCTTTCTTT.

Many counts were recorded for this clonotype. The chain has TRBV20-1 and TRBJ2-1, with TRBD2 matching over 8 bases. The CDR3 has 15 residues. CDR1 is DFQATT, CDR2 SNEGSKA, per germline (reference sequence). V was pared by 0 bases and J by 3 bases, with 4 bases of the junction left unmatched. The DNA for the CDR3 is TGCAGTGCTAGAGACCCTAGCGGGTACTACAATGAGCAGTTCTTC. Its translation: CSARDPSGYYNEQFF.

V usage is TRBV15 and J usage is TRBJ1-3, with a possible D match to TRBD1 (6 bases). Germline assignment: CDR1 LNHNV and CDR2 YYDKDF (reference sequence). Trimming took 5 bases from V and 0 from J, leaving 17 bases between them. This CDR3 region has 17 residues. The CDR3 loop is CATSEQGPLGSGNTIYF. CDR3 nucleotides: TGTGCCACCAGCGAACAGGGCCCTTTAGGCTCTGGAAACACCATATATTTT.

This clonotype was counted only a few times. For the CDR3, the DNA is TGTGCCAGCAGTTTATTAAGGACAGGGGGCCGTTATGGCTACACCTTC. Translating it yields CASSLLRTGGRYGYTF. V gene TRBV28 combines with J gene TRBJ1-2; 11 positions match TRBD1. Germline V lookup: CDR1 MDHEN, CDR2 SYDVKM. Trimming took 1 base from V and 5 from J; bases not matched to a gene: 6. CDR3 length: 16 residues.